Below are 12 T cell receptor beta chains sequenced from a single sample in a study of OX40 agonist ivuxolimab in advanced cancers. Only in-frame clones appear in the TCRdb table, and some are missing; sequencing was by immunoSEQ multiplex PCR. The sample yields 50,000 to 65,000 clones, 89% seen once. The sample in question was CD4+ or CD8+ T cells sorted from blood, obtained in a trial of the OX40 agonist ivuxolimab. These TCRs come from an adult with an advanced solid tumor such as melanoma, head and neck, liver or kidney cancer.

V usage is TRBV27 and J usage is TRBJ1-5; maybe TRBD1 (6 bases). In germline, CDR1 is MNHEY, CDR2 SMNVEV (reference sequence). V lost 5 bases and J lost 0, with 14 bases in between. This CDR3 has 16 residues. CDR3 residues: CASSPLRGDSNQPQHF. CDR3 coding DNA: TGTGCCAGCAGTCCCCTAAGGGGGGATAGCAATCAGCCCCAGCATTTT.

This clone appeared a few times. The J gene is TRBJ1-5, the V gene TRBV19; a possible D gene is TRBD1 (6 bases). There are 12 residues in the CDR3. Trimming took off 7 bases at V and 4 bases at J, with 8 bases between the two ends. Germline values: CDR1 LNHDA, CDR2 SQIVND (reference sequence). The CDR3 DNA follows: TGTGCCAGTAATACAGGGAATCAGCCCCAGCATTTT. As protein: CASNTGNQPQHF.

The V gene is TRBV7-6, the J gene TRBJ1-4; D gene uncertain. V was cut by 5 bases and J by 5 bases, with 12 bases left in between. This CDR3 spans 14 amino acids. Germline CDR1 reads SGHVS; CDR2 reads FNYEAQ. This CDR3 reads CASSLSSGNEKLFF. The CDR3 coding sequence is TGTGCCAGCAGCCTCTCAAGCGGCAATGAAAAACTGTTTTTT.

The rearrangement joins TRBV5-4 to TRBJ2-2; D ambiguous. The V and J ends lost 4 bases and 7 bases respectively, with 8 bases between them. This CDR3 spans 12 amino acids. Germline V lookup: CDR1 SGHNT, CDR2 YYREEE (reference sequence). CDR3 sequence reads: CASSGVDGELFF. For the CDR3, the DNA is TGTGCCAGCAGCGGGGTGGACGGGGAGCTGTTTTTT.

The chain uses TRBV5-1 and TRBJ2-7; 7 bases fit TRBD1. CDR1 is SGHRS, CDR2 YFSETQ, per germline. V lost 4 bases to trimming and J lost 3 bases; unmatched junction nucleotides: 7. The CDR3 covers 14 residues. CDR3 sequence reads: CASSLRDRNYEQYF. CDR3 bases: TGCGCCAGCAGCCTCAGGGACAGAAACTACGAGCAGTACTTC.

This chain joins TRBV27 and TRBJ1-6, with D hard to call. Germline CDR1 MNHEY, CDR2 SMNVEV (reference sequence). V dropped 6 bases and J dropped 7 bases, with 16 bases sitting between them. CDR3 size: 15 residues. The CDR3 bases are TGTGCCAGCAGATATGGGTCCTATACAAATTCACCCCTCCACTTT. This codes for CASRYGSYTNSPLHF.

J is TRBJ2-7 and V is TRBV7-8, with D maybe TRBD2 (6 bases). V shed 4 bases and J shed 5 bases, with 12 bases lying between them. CDR3 length equals 13 residues. CDR1 is SGHVS, CDR2 FQNEAQ, per germline. CDR3 loop: CASSSGSTDEQYF. The CDR3 DNA reads as TGTGCCAGCAGCTCCGGGAGTACTGACGAGCAGTACTTC.

V is TRBV6-1 and J is TRBJ1-2; tentative D call: TRBD1 (5 bases). Germline V gene sequence: CDR1 MNHNS, CDR2 SASEGT. CDR3 length: 14 residues. Deletions cut 5 bases from V and 0 bases from J, with 10 bases between. CDR3 sequence reads: CASSTGPTNYGYTF. The CDR3, as DNA: TGTGCCAGCAGTACAGGCCCGACTAACTATGGCTACACCTTC.

The chain has TRBV5-8 and TRBJ2-1; a possible D gene is TRBD1 (6 bases). The germline V and J ends were trimmed by 2 bases and 8 bases, with 8 bases remaining between them. The V gene's germline CDR1 is SGHTS and CDR2 YDEGEE. This CDR3 has 12 amino acids. The CDR3 protein is CASSLQGDEQFF. The DNA for the CDR3 is TGTGCCAGCAGCTTACAGGGAGATGAGCAGTTCTTC.

The V gene is TRBV27, the J gene TRBJ2-1, with a possible D match to TRBD2 (5 bases). Germline CDR1 reads MNHEY; CDR2 reads SMNVEV (reference sequence). This CDR3 contains 11 residues. Trimming stripped 5 bases from V and 10 bases from J, with 9 bases between. CDR3 amino acids: CASSETGEQFF. The CDR3 bases are TGTGCCAGCAGTGAAACGGGAGAGCAGTTCTTC.

This clone is a singleton in its sample. The rearrangement links TRBV4-1 to TRBJ2-7; TRBD2 matches 15 bases. Germline values: CDR1 MGHRA, CDR2 YSYEKL. The CDR3 length is 15 residues. J gave up 6 bases and V 4 bases, and 4 bases lay outside the gene matches. The CDR3 DNA sequence: TGCGCCAGCAGCCGAGGGACTAGCGGGAGGAGCGAGCAGTACTTC. Encoded protein: CASSRGTSGRSEQYF.

This rearrangement joins TRBV11-2 to TRBJ1-6, with TRBD1 matching over 8 bases. The ends lost 5 bases at V and 8 bases at J; junction bases unmatched: 5. In germline, CDR1 is SGHAT, CDR2 FQNNGV. The length of the CDR3 is 14 residues. The CDR3 loop reads CASSPGGDDSPLHF. The CDR3 DNA is TGTGCCAGCAGCCCAGGGGGCGATGATTCACCCCTCCACTTT.